This TCR beta chain was profiled in a study of T cell repertoires in cytomegalovirus infection. As for the study in general: Public TCR beta signatures provided an indication of both CMV infection and a matching HLA type. Study results and caveats: Clonotypes of TCR beta that were HLA-C-restricted and CMV-specific dominated the ex vivo response. Summed frequency of shared TCR beta families picked out CMV carriers who also had the relevant HLA.

TCRdb itself ran the reads through MiXCR, one entry per CDR3 protein. This sample has some 590,000 distinct CDR3 sequences, with over 35% found just once. A remark on this clonotype: Its antigen is unknown.

The trim removed 8 bases at V and 0 bases at J, leaving 2 bases unmatched. Germline V gene sequence: CDR1 MNHNY, CDR2 SVGAGI (reference sequence). The CDR3 runs to 13 residues. This chain connects TRBV6-6 to TRBJ2-7; TRBD2 matches 9 bases. The sequences come from cultured PBMCs, collected from culture after CMV antigen stimulation. The receptor comes from a human donor in good health (CMV status not recorded). Some clones in this sample may be carry-over from other donors' samples. CDR3 protein: CASLAGVSYEQYF. The CDR3 nucleotides read TGTGCCAGCTTAGCGGGGGTCTCCTACGAGCAGTACTTC.